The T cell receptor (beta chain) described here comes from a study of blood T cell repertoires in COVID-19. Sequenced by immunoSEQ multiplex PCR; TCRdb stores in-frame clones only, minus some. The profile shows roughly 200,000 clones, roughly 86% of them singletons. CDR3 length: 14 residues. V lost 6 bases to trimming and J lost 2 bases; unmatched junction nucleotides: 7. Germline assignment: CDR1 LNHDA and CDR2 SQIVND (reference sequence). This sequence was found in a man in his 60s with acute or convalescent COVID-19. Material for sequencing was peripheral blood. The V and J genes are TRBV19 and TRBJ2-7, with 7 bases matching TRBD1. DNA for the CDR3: TGTGCCAGTAGCGAGGGACAGATCACCTACGAGCAGTACTTC. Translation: CASSEGQITYEQYF.